This T cell receptor (beta chain) was captured in a study of blood T cell repertoires in COVID-19 (dated by TCRdb to between 2020 and 2021). Concerning the study at large: Collaborator samples came from the United States, Italy and Spain and covered acute and convalescent phases of COVID-19. The prospective study material was composed of cDNA or gDNA derived from T cells, B-cell-depleted T cells, or PBMCs. Deeply sampled blood TCRbeta repertoires from subjects exposed to, actively infected with, or recovered from COVID-19 were included in the dataset. The repertoires were released in a freely available public database meant as a resource for research on the immune response to SARS-CoV-2. Samples were obtained from the ongoing ImmuneRACE study (first 160 participants) and from some 1,300 subjects provided by 6 global collaborators. Sample metadata almost always included a de-identified subject ID, COVID-19 status, age in years and sex. HLA class I and class II types, where available, came from metadata supplied by the sample provider rather than from assay-based typing. General study outcomes and caveats: Clinical and demographic metadata were provided uncurated, with the amount varying by source and participant.

TCRbeta CDR3 regions were amplified from genomic DNA by means of the immunoSEQ Assay, a bias-controlled multiplex PCR. From the authors' description of their analysis: The number of nucleated cells in each sample was estimated by amplification of reference gene primers within the assay. Sequence reads were collapsed and filtered to measure the absolute abundance of every unique TCRbeta CDR3 rearrangement. For each sample, productive Simpson clonality was calculated as the square root of Simpson's diversity index across productive rearrangements. The table was pulled from immuneACCESS by TCRdb, which kept in-frame rearrangements only. Such tables lose some clones; where checked, under half of the loss comes from unresolved V genes, and the rest has no known cause. The V and J calls and clone size come from that table; D and trimming were worked out from the DNA. This sample gives fewer than 180,000 clones in total; approximately 80% of them show up just once. Together, the top ten hold under 2.5% of the sample.

CDR1 and CDR2, per the germline V gene, are ENHRY and SYGVKD. Unmatched junction bases come to 11, with V trimmed by 6 bases and J by 4 bases. Including the terminal cysteine and phenylalanine, the CDR3 comprises 15 residues. The read is trimmed to its CDR3 DNA, 45 bases read in frame from base 1. Each collaborating institution followed its own protocols to collect whole blood in K2EDTA tubes. For TCRbeta analysis, collaborators shipped samples as frozen whole blood, isolated PBMCs, or DNA extracted from either of those sample types. Comments on this clone: No antigen is known for it. The record has no base qualities; no much larger clone is one base away.

This TCR was recovered from a man aged 65 to 85 with acute or convalescent COVID-19. The sequence links TRBV10-3 to TRBJ1-2; TRBD1 aligns with 7 central bases. Material: peripheral blood. The DNA sequence is given as TGTGCCATCAGACTAGGGGGCTCATGGCCCTATGGCTACACCTTC. This gives the protein CAIRLGGSWPYGYTF.